A selection of T cell receptor beta chains follows, all from one sample in a study of blood T cell repertoires in COVID-19. The repertoire was sequenced with immunoSEQ multiplex PCR; TCRdb's copy has only in-frame clones and lacks some. The sample has some 220,000 clones, about 82% seen once. The sequenced material came from peripheral blood. These receptors were taken from a woman in her fifties or sixties with active or convalescent COVID-19. Each CDR3 is given with its conserved first and last residue. D genes are given only for firm matches. Not every row has a clone size; where given, it reads once, few, many or a size class.

D,J,V,size,CDR3,DNA
NA,TRBJ1-2,TRBV4-1,NA,CASSQDPTGNYGYTF,TGCGCCAGCAGCCAAGACCCGACAGGAAACTATGGCTACACCTTC
NA,TRBJ1-4,TRBV6-5,NA,CASSYSSGTRNEKLFF,TGTGCCAGCAGTTACTCGTCCGGGACACGTAATGAAAAACTGTTTTTT
NA,TRBJ2-3,TRBV18,NA,CASSPQDLRYF,TGTGCCAGCTCCCCCCAGGACTTGAGATATTTT
TRBD2,TRBJ2-5,TRBV6-2/TRBV6-3,once,CASSWTSGGVAQTQYF,TGTGCCAGCAGTTGGACTAGCGGGGGCGTTGCGCAGACCCAGTACTTC
TRBD1,TRBJ1-1,TRBV10-2,NA,CASSEDRVNTEAFF,TGCGCCAGCAGTGAGGACAGGGTGAACACTGAAGCTTTCTTT
TRBD2,TRBJ2-2,TRBV30,NA,CAWSRREAGELFF,TGTGCCTGGAGTAGGCGGGAGGCCGGGGAGCTGTTTTTT
TRBD2,TRBJ2-2,TRBV7-2,NA,CASSPRTSGRTGELFF,TGTGCCAGCAGCCCTCGGACTAGCGGGAGGACCGGGGAGCTGTTTTTT
TRBD2,TRBJ2-6,TRBV3-1/TRBV3-2,NA,CASSQWGVSGGNSGANVLTF,TGTGCCAGCAGCCAATGGGGTGTCAGCGGGGGGAACTCTGGGGCCAACGTCCTGACTTTC
TRBD2,TRBJ2-3,TRBV12-3/TRBV12-4,NA,CASSLRGTQYF,TGTGCCAGCAGCCTGCGGGGGACGCAGTATTTT
NA,TRBJ2-3,TRBV6-5,NA,CASSPRTDTQYF,TGTGCCAGCAGTCCCCGGACAGATACGCAGTATTTT
NA,TRBJ2-5,TRBV6-5,once,CASSYRGRETQYF,TGTGCCAGCAGTTACCGGGGAAGGGAGACCCAGTACTTC
TRBD1,TRBJ1-6,TRBV18,NA,CASSPGTGSNSPLHF,TGTGCCAGCTCACCAGGGACAGGGAGCAATTCACCCCTCCACTTT
TRBD1,TRBJ1-1,TRBV18,NA,CASSLGQGNSGEAFF,TGTGCCAGCTCACTCGGACAGGGGAACTCCGGTGAAGCTTTCTTT
TRBD1,TRBJ1-1,TRBV5-1,NA,CASSFKGGQGISMNTEAFF,TGCGCCAGCAGCTTTAAGGGGGGACAGGGGATCTCCATGAACACTGAAGCTTTCTTT
TRBD1,TRBJ1-5,TRBV7-6,once,CASSLGTGDQPQHF,TGTGCCAGCAGCCTTGGGACAGGGGATCAGCCCCAGCATTTT
TRBD1,TRBJ2-2,TRBV7-3,few,CASSSSDRSAGELFF,TGTGCCAGCAGCTCATCGGACAGGAGCGCCGGGGAGCTGTTTTTT
NA,TRBJ1-5,TRBV10-2,NA,CASSDLNQPQHF,TGCGCCAGCAGTGACCTAAATCAGCCCCAGCATTTT
NA,TRBJ2-7,TRBV7-2,NA,CASSFSQGTHEQYF,TGTGCCAGCAGCTTTTCACAGGGTACACACGAGCAGTACTTC
TRBD1,TRBJ1-2,TRBV10-3,NA,CAISEDRGYGYTF,TGTGCCATCAGTGAGGACAGGGGCTATGGCTACACCTTC
NA,TRBJ1-6,TRBV3-1/TRBV3-2,NA,CASSPWGEPLHF,TGTGCCAGCAGCCCCTGGGGGGAACCCCTCCACTTT
NA,TRBJ1-5,TRBV11-3,NA,CASSHGGEAGQPQHF,TGTGCCAGCAGCCATGGTGGGGAAGCGGGACAGCCCCAGCATTTT
TRBD1,TRBJ1-4,TRBV19,once,CASSSRGGGPNEKLFF,TGTGCCAGTAGTTCCCGAGGAGGGGGCCCCAATGAAAAACTGTTTTTT
TRBD2,TRBJ2-3,TRBV6-5,NA,CASSYSTSGGKDTQYF,TGTGCCAGCAGTTACTCAACTAGCGGGGGTAAGGATACGCAGTATTTT